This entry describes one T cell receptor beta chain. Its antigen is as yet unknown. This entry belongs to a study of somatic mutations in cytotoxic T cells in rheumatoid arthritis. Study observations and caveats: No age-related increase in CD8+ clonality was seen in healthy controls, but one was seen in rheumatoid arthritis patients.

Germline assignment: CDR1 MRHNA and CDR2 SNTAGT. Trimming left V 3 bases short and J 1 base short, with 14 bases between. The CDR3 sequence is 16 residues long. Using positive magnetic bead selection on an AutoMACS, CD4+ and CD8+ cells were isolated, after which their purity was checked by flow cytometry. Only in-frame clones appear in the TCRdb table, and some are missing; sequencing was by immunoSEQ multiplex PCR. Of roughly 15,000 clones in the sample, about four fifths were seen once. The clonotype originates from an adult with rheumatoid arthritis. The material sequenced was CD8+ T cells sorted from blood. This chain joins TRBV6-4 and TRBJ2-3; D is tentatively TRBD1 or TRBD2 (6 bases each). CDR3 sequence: CASSDSWGAGTDTQYF. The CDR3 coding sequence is TGTGCCAGCAGTGATTCCTGGGGGGCAGGCACAGATACGCAGTATTTT.